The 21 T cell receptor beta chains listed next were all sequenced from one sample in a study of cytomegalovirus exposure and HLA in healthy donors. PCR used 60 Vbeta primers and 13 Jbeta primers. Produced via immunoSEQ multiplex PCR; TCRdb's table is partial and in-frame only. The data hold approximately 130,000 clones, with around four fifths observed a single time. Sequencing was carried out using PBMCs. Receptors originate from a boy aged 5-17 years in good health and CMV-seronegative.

This CDR3 is CASSLGPGGELFF. As DNA, the CDR3 is TGCGCCAGCAGCTTGGGTCCAGGCGGGGAGCTGTTTTTT. The V and J genes are TRBV5-1 and TRBJ2-2; D uncertain. In germline, CDR1 is SGHRS, CDR2 YFSETQ. Trimming stripped 0 bases from V and 7 bases from J, with 7 bases between. There are 13 residues in the CDR3. Looking up the rest from reference TRBV5-1 and TRBJ2-2 gives the full variable domain: KAGVTQTPRYLIKTRGQQVTLSCSPISGHRSVSWYQQTPGQGLQFLFEYFSETQRNKGNFPGRFSGRQFSNSRSEMNVSTLELGDSALYLCASSLGPGGELFFGEGSRLTVL.

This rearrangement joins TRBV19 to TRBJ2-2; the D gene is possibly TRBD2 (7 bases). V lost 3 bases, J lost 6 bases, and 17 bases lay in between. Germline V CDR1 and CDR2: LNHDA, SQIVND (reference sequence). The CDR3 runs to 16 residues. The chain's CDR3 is CASSMGGAGESGELFF. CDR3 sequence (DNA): TGTGCCAGTAGTATGGGAGGGGCAGGGGAGTCCGGGGAGCTGTTTTTT.

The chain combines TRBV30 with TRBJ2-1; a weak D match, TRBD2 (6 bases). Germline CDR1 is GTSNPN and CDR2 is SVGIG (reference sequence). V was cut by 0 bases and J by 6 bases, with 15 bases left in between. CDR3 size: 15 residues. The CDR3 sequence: CAWSVGAPGVNEQFF. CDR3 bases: TGTGCCTGGAGTGTTGGGGCGCCGGGGGTCAATGAGCAGTTCTTC.

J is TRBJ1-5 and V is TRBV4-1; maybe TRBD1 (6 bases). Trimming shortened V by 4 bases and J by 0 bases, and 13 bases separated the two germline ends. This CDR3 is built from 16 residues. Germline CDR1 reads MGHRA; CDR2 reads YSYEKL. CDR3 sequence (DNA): TGCGCCAGCAGCCTTCGACAGGATTATAGCAATCAGCCCCAGCATTTT. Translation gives CASSLRQDYSNQPQHF.

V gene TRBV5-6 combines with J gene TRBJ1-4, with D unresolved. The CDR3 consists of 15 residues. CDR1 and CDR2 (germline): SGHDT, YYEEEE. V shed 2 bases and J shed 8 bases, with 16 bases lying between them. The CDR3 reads CASSFSRQPAEKLFF. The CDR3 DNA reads TGTGCCAGCAGCTTCAGTCGGCAGCCAGCGGAAAAACTGTTTTTT.

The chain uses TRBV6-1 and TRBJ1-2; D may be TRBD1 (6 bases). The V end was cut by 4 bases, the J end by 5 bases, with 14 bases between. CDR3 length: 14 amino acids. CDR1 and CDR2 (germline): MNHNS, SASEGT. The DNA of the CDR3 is TGTGCCAGCAGTGCGACCGGGACACCTTATGGCTACACCTTC. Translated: CASSATGTPYGYTF.

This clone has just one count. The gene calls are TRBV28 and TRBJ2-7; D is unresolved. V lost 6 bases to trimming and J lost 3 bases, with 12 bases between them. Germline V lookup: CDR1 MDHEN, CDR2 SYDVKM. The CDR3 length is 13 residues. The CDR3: CASSRHEIYEQYF. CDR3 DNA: TGTGCCAGCAGCCGACACGAAATCTACGAGCAGTACTTC.

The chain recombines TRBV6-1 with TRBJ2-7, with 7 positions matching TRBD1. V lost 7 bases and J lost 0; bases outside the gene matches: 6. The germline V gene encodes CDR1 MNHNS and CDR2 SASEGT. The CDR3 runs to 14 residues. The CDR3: CASTRQGSSYEQYF. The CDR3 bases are TGTGCCAGCACCAGACAGGGAAGCTCCTACGAGCAGTACTTC.

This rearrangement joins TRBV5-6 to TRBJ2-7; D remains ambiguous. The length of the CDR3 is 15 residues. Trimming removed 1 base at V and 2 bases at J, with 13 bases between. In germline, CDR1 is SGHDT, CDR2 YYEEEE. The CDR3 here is CASSLFHYPTYEQYF. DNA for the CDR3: TGTGCCAGCAGCTTGTTTCACTACCCCACCTACGAGCAGTACTTC.

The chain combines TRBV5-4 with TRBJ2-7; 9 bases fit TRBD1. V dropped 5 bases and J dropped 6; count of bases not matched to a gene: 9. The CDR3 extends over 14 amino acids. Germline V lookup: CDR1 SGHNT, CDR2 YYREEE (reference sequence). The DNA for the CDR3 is TGTGCCAGCAGACGGGGACAGGGTGATTCCGAGCAGTACTTC. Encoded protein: CASRRGQGDSEQYF.

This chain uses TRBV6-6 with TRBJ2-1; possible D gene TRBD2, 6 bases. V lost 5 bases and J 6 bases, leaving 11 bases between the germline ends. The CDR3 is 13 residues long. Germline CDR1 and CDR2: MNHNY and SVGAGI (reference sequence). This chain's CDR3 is CASSLGRRNEQFF. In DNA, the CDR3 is TGTGCCAGCAGTCTAGGGAGGCGCAATGAGCAGTTCTTC.

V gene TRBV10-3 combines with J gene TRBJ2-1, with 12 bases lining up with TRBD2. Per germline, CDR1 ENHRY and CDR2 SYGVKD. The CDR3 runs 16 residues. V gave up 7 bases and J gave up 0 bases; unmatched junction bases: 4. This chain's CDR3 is CAITATSGSSYNEQFF. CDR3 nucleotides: TGTGCCATCACCGCGACTAGCGGGAGCTCCTACAATGAGCAGTTCTTC.

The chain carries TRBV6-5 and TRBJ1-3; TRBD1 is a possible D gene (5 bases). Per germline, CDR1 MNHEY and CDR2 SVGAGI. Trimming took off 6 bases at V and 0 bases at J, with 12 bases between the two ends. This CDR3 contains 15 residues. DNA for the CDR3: TGTGCCAGCAGCTATGACAGTAACTCTGGAAACACCATATATTTT. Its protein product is CASSYDSNSGNTIYF.

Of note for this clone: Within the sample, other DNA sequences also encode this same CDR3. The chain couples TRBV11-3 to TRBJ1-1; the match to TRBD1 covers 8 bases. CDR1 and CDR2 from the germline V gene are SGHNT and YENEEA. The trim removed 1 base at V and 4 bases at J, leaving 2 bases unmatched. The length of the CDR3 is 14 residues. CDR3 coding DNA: TGTGCCAGCAGCTTAGCCCAGGGGGCCACTGAAGCTTTCTTT. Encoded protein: CASSLAQGATEAFF.

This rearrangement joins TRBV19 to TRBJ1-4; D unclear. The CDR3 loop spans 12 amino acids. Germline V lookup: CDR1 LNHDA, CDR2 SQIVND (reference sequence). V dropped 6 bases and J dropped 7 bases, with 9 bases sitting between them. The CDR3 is CASSREGEKLFF. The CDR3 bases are TGTGCCAGTAGCCGCGAGGGTGAAAAACTGTTTTTT.

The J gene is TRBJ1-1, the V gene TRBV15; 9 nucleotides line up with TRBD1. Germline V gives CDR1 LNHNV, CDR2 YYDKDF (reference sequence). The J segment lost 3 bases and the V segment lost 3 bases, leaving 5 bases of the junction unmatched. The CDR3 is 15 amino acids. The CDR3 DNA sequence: TGTGCCACCAGCAGTGACAGGGGGTTCGACACTGAAGCTTTCTTT. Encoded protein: CATSSDRGFDTEAFF.

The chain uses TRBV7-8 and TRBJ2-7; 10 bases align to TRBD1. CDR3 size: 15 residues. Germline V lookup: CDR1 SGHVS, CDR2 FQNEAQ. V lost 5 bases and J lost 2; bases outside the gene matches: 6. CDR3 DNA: TGTGCCAGCAGCCGAACCGGGACAGGGGCCTACGAGCAGTACTTC. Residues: CASSRTGTGAYEQYF.

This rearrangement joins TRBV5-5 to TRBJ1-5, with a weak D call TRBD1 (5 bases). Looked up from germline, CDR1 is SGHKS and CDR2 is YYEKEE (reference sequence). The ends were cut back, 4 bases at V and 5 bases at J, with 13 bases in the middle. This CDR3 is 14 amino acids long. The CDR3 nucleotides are TGTGCCAGCAGCCACCGTTGGGGGGATCAGCCCCAGCATTTT. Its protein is CASSHRWGDQPQHF.

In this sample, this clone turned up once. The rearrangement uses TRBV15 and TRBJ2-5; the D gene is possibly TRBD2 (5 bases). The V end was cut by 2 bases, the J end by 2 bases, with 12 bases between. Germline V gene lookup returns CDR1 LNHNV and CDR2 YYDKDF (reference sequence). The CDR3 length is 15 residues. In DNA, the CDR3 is TGTGCCACCAGCAGACGTCGGGGTAGTCAAGAGACCCAGTACTTC. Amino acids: CATSRRRGSQETQYF.

The CDR3 is CASSSPREGSPAQFF. The DNA of the CDR3 is TGTGCCAGCAGTTCACCAAGGGAGGGGTCACCGGCGCAGTTCTTC. This sequence joins TRBV14 and TRBJ2-1; 7 positions match TRBD2. Germline trimming cut 6 bases from V and 12 bases from J; bases unmatched to any gene: 17. This CDR3 spans 15 amino acids. The germline CDR1 and CDR2 sequences are SGHDN and FVKESK.

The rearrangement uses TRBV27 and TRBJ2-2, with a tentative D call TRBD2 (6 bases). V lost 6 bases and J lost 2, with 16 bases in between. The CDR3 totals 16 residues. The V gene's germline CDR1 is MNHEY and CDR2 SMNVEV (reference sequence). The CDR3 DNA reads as TGTGCCAGCAGCCCTTACGGGACTTCTAACACCGGGGAGCTGTTTTTT. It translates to CASSPYGTSNTGELFF.